A selection of T cell receptor beta chains follows, all from one sample in a study of technical replicates of blood from a handful of donors. Repertoires were generated with immunoSEQ multiplex PCR, while TCRdb's copy carries only in-frame clones and drops some. Among roughly 72,000 clones listed, about 90% were seen once. Sequences were obtained from T cells isolated from PBMCs. The receptors stem from a human donor in good health. Each CDR3 is given with its conserved first and last residue. The order of the fields is J gene, D gene, clone size, V gene, CDR3 protein, CDR3 DNA. A D gene is named only where the DNA matches it firmly. Clone size, where shown, is once, few, many, or a class for clones that have expanded.

TRBJ1-5 TRBD1 - TRBV11-2 CASSLMGTANQPQHF TGTGCCAGCAGCTTAATGGGGACAGCGAATCAGCCCCAGCATTTT
TRBJ1-5 - - TRBV12-2 CASLAGLGNQPQHF TGTGCAAGTCTTGCGGGGTTGGGCAATCAGCCCCAGCATTTT
TRBJ1-5 - few TRBV7-2 CASSLPGGQPQHF TGTGCCAGCAGCTTACCCGGGGGTCAGCCCCAGCATTTT
TRBJ2-5 - - TRBV30 CAWRKRRGGETQYF TGTGCCTGGAGGAAGAGAAGGGGAGGAGAGACCCAGTACTTC
TRBJ2-7 TRBD1 few TRBV15 CATSRGTEGYEQYF TGTGCCACCAGCAGGGGGACAGAGGGGTACGAGCAGTACTTC
TRBJ2-7 TRBD1 - TRBV27 CASRTGVSYEQYF TGTGCCAGCAGGACAGGGGTCTCCTACGAGCAGTACTTC
TRBJ1-1 TRBD1 - TRBV23-1 CASSLLTGGAFF TGCGCCAGCAGTCTTTTAACAGGGGGAGCTTTCTTT
TRBJ2-1 TRBD2 - TRBV18 CASSPGASGRNEQFF TGTGCCAGCTCACCCGGGGCTAGCGGGAGAAATGAGCAGTTCTTC
TRBJ1-1 TRBD1 - TRBV19 CASNPQGAYTEAFF TGTGCCAGTAACCCCCAGGGGGCTTACACTGAAGCTTTCTTT
TRBJ1-1 - - TRBV6-5 CASSYVSVNTEAFF TGTGCCAGCAGTTACGTGTCTGTAAACACTGAAGCTTTCTTT
TRBJ2-3 - - TRBV28 CASSFLGADTQYF TGTGCCAGCAGTTTCTTGGGGGCGGATACGCAGTATTTT
TRBJ2-3 TRBD2 - TRBV7-2 CASSHTSGPTTDTQYF TGTGCCAGCAGCCATACTAGCGGCCCAACCACAGATACGCAGTATTTT
TRBJ1-1 - few TRBV19 CASSVRQLANTEAFF TGTGCCAGTAGTGTTAGACAGTTGGCGAACACTGAAGCTTTCTTT
TRBJ2-7 - - TRBV7-9 CASSLWASGEQYF TGTGCCAGCAGCTTATGGGCATCCGGCGAGCAGTACTTC
TRBJ2-7 - - TRBV7-9 CASSYASKSYEQYF TGTGCCAGCAGCTACGCTAGTAAATCCTACGAGCAGTACTTC
TRBJ2-2 TRBD1 - TRBV14 CASSRDSGELFF TGTGCCAGCAGCCGGGACAGCGGGGAGCTGTTTTTT
TRBJ2-1 TRBD1 - TRBV7-9 CASSYGQGIHNEQFF TGTGCCAGCAGCTATGGACAGGGTATCCACAATGAGCAGTTCTTC
TRBJ2-3 TRBD2 - TRBV4-1 CASSQGGLAGGRGDTQYF TGCGCCAGCAGCCAAGGAGGACTAGCGGGAGGACGGGGAGATACGCAGTATTTT
TRBJ1-4 - - TRBV5-4 CASSLAPGGRENEKLFF TGTGCCAGCAGCTTGGCCCCGGGGGGCCGAGAAAATGAAAAACTGTTTTTT
TRBJ2-7 TRBD2 once TRBV5-5 CASSLDGGIYEQYF TGTGCCAGCAGCCTAGACGGGGGGATTTACGAGCAGTACTTC
TRBJ2-7 - once TRBV19 CASSMKRQLHEQYF TGTGCCAGTAGTATGAAGAGACAGCTTCACGAGCAGTACTTC
TRBJ2-3 - - TRBV7-2 CASSLASADTQYF TGTGCCAGCAGCTTAGCGTCGGCAGATACGCAGTATTTT
TRBJ2-1 TRBD1 - TRBV13 CASSQESGTGPNEQFF TGTGCCAGCAGCCAAGAATCCGGGACAGGGCCTAATGAGCAGTTCTTC
TRBJ1-2 - - TRBV10-3 CAISETENYGYTF TGTGCCATCAGTGAGACAGAAAACTATGGCTACACCTTC
TRBJ1-4 TRBD1 - TRBV5-1 CASSLTGEAEKLFF TGCGCCAGCAGCCTGACAGGGGAGGCTGAAAAACTGTTTTTT
TRBJ2-7 - - TRBV11-2 CASSLARAREQYF TGTGCCAGCAGCTTAGCCAGGGCTCGCGAGCAGTACTTC
TRBJ2-1 TRBD2 - TRBV4-3 CASSQRTSGTSYYNEQFF TGCGCCAGCAGCCAAAGGACTAGCGGTACCTCCTATTACAATGAGCAGTTCTTC
TRBJ2-2 - - TRBV6-5 CASSYSGNTGELFF TGTGCCAGCAGTTATTCAGGAAACACCGGGGAGCTGTTTTTT
TRBJ1-2 TRBD1 - TRBV27 CASSPREWDRKYGYTF TGTGCCAGCAGCCCGAGAGAATGGGACAGAAAATATGGCTACACCTTC
TRBJ2-2 - - TRBV7-6 CASSIRGTNTGELFF TGTGCCAGCAGCATACGCGGAACGAACACCGGGGAGCTGTTTTTT
TRBJ2-7 TRBD1 - TRBV11-2 CASSGGQAEQYF TGTGCCAGCAGCGGCGGACAGGCCGAGCAGTACTTC